This T cell receptor beta chain stems from a study of T cells after posttransplantation cyclophosphamide (dated by TCRdb to about 2016). Background on the whole study: Using TRB sequencing, the study followed how the T cell repertoire reconstituted after myeloablative bone marrow transplantation in which posttransplantation cyclophosphamide served as GVHD prophylaxis. Samples from around 35 PTCy-treated patients and fewer than 20 related bone marrow donors of those patients were subjected to antigen receptor sequencing. Blood from all 35 or so PTCy patients who had 1-year posttransplant specimens underwent TRB sequencing. TRB sequencing was also done on up to about 3 additional blood samples from 2 to 5.2 years after transplant in 3 patients, and on pretransplant blood from several patients. Because TRA and TRB clonality correlated tightly in fewer than ten samples, later TCR analyses were limited to TRB. Public TRB sequences were compared against a database of over 3,000 sequences linked to responses to pathogens, tumor antigens, self-antigens and alloantigens. What the research found in general, with its limitations: Donor-recipient similarity was low at 1-2 months but rose over the first year, and later blood repertoires were often dominated by donor CD8+ memory clones. Across the 45 patients, TRB clonality was highly associated with recipient CMV seropositivity and CMV reactivation, and diversity with PTCy was similar to that in the CNI/methotrexate controls. The TRB repertoires of T cells infiltrating skin or GI tract showed only limited overlap with the TRB repertoires of T cells in blood.

Peripheral blood samples were provided by related bone marrow donors on the day of marrow donation. To count as naive, T cells had to be viable CD3+CD4+ or CD3+CD8+ cells with a CCR7+CD45RA+CD45RO-CD95-CD27+CD28+ profile. Peripheral blood and bone marrow mononuclear cells were isolated by Ficoll-Hypaque density centrifugation and cryopreserved. CD4+ and CD8+ T cells, including naive and memory subsets, were sorted by FACS on a FACSAria II. Notes on this clone: No antigen is known for it. Base qualities are not provided; no much larger clone lies one nucleotide away.

From its cysteine to its phenylalanine, the CDR3 spans 12 amino acids. The DNA shown is the 36-base CDR3, in frame from base 1. V is cut by 8 bases and J by 4 bases, and the space between the germline ends is 11 bases. CDR1 MNHEY and CDR2 SVGAGI were looked up in the germline V gene. Genomic DNA was the input for TRB sequencing, which was run either with the immunoSEQ assay at survey resolution or with the hsTCRB kit. Under the source paper's analysis protocol: The immunoSEQ software handled initial read processing, and the LymphoSeq R package was used for repertoire analyses. Clonality was computed as 1 minus normalized Shannon entropy, and a Gini coefficient was also calculated for each TRB dataset. To infer phenotypes in unsorted samples, TRB sequences from sorted subsets of the recipient or donor were mapped onto the unsorted samples of the same recipient. As stored in TCRdb, this immuneACCESS dataset retains in-frame rearrangements with V and J assigned. A fraction of the clones does not appear; measured against another copy, unresolved V genes explain less than half of the discrepancy, and the remainder lacks a known reason. V, J and clone size are taken as reported in that table, and D and trimming were inferred from the DNA itself. The sample table lists roughly 20,000 clones, roughly 98% of them with a count of one. Of the sample, approximately 0.15% falls within the top ten clones.

The clonotype was recovered from a man aged 35 to 55 in good health, CMV-negative, and a related stem cell transplant donor. Input material: naive CD8+ T cells sorted from PBMCs. Recombination joined TRBV6-5 with TRBJ1-2; the D gene is not confidently resolved. Read as DNA, the sequence is TGTGCCAGCCTGAGGGCTGGCTATGGCTACACCTTC. It translates to CASLRAGYGYTF.